The clone carrying this T cell receptor beta chain was picked up many times. Its antigen is unidentified. This sample was included in a study of Graves' ophthalmopathy and Graves' hyperthyroidism. Points from the study as a whole: Cross-validated, the 13-signature model showed 87.88%/81.08% sensitivity/specificity, and 80%/75% in the test set.

Amplifying from RNA transcripts, the study obtained TCR beta CDR3 regions. HTBI primers served in a first-round RT-PCR, which a second-round multiplex PCR followed. MiXCR, run by TCRdb on the multiplex PCR reads, gives a single entry per CDR3 protein. The sample carries under 800,000 distinct CDR3 sequences, 22% recorded once. This CDR3 is 13 amino acids long. V shed 7 bases and J shed 5 bases, with 14 bases lying between them. Germline V CDR1 and CDR2: ENHRY, SYGVKD. The source of this sequence is a young woman with stable Graves' hyperthyroidism. Some clones in this sample may be carry-over from other donors' samples. The chain joins TRBV10-3 to TRBJ2-5; D possibly uses TRBD1 or TRBD2 (5 bases each). The sequencing input was peripheral blood. CDR3 amino acids: CAIMQGPGETQYF. The CDR3 DNA sequence: TGTGCCATCATGCAGGGCCCGGGGGAGACCCAGTACTTC.